The 10 T cell receptor beta chains listed next were all sequenced from one sample in a study of blood T cell repertoires in COVID-19. Sequencing used immunoSEQ multiplex PCR; TCRdb keeps in-frame clones, though not all of them. Here the sample spans approximately 470,000 clones, 80% to 90% being singletons. The sequenced material came from peripheral blood. These receptors came from a human donor in a cohort sampled during active COVID-19.

V and J are TRBV7-2 and TRBJ1-6; no clear D. The length of the CDR3 is 18 residues. V was trimmed by 2 bases and J by 0 bases, leaving 14 bases between them. The germline V gene encodes CDR1 SGHTA and CDR2 FQGNSA. Here the CDR3 DNA reads TGTGCCAGCAGCTTAAATGGGCCGACCCCCTCCTATAATTCACCCCTCCACTTT. It specifies CASSLNGPTPSYNSPLHF. The whole variable domain, remainder taken from reference TRBV7-2 and TRBJ1-6, is GAGVSQSPSNKVTEKGKDVELRCDPISGHTALYWYRQSLGQGLEFLIYFQGNSAPDKSGLPSDRFSAERTGGSVSTLTIQRTQQEDSAVYLCASSLNGPTPSYNSPLHFGNGTRLTVT.

The chain recombines TRBV6-2 or TRBV6-3 with TRBJ2-1, with 14 bases lining up with TRBD2. This CDR3 region has 18 residues. With 5 bases clipped from V and 6 bases from J, the junction kept 12 bases outside the gene matches. Germline loops: CDR1 MNHEY, CDR2 SVGEGT. For the CDR3, the DNA is TGTGCCAGCAGTAGACCCGGGACTAGCGGGAGTAGAAGCAATGAGCAGTTCTTC. Translating gives CASSRPGTSGSRSNEQFF.

The chain has TRBV30 and TRBJ1-5; a possible D gene is TRBD1 (6 bases). Germline V lookup: CDR1 GTSNPN, CDR2 SVGIG (reference sequence). V was cut by 2 bases and J by 6 bases, with 17 bases left in between. This CDR3 is built from 15 residues. The CDR3 DNA is TGTGCCTGGAGTCCACGGGGGGCGGTTCGTCAGCCCCAGCATTTT. This codes for CAWSPRGAVRQPQHF.

This sequence joins TRBV19 and TRBJ1-3; TRBD1 matches at 8 bases. The CDR3 loop spans 15 amino acids. Germline V gene data show CDR1 as LNHDA and CDR2 as SQIVND (reference sequence). The ends lost 11 bases at V and 7 bases at J; junction bases unmatched: 16. The chain's CDR3 is CASQIRTGMGNTIYF. CDR3 bases: TGTGCCTCTCAAATTCGGACAGGGATGGGTAACACCATATATTTT.

V is TRBV5-4 and J is TRBJ1-3; D might be TRBD1 (5 bases). CDR1 and CDR2 (germline): SGHNT, YYREEE (reference sequence). V was pared by 2 bases and J by 0 bases, with 12 bases between. The CDR3 is 16 residues long. CDR3 sequence (DNA): TGTGCCAGCAGCTTCTCGGGGAGGGGCTCTGGAAACACCATATATTTT. Its translation is CASSFSGRGSGNTIYF.

V usage is TRBV2 and J usage is TRBJ2-5; D is unclear. Germline-derived CDR1 and CDR2 are SNHLY and FYNNEI. The CDR3 sequence is 12 residues long. Deletions cut 7 bases from V and 0 bases from J, with 6 bases between. DNA of the CDR3: TGTGCCAGCAACATAAACCAAGAGACCCAGTACTTC. Translating gives CASNINQETQYF. The whole variable domain, filled in from reference TRBV2 and TRBJ2-5, reads EPEVTQTPSHQVTQMGQEVILRCVPISNHLYFYWYRQILGQKVEFLVSFYNNEISEKSEIFDDQFSVERPDGSNFTLKIRSTKLEDSAMYFCASNINQETQYFGPGTRLLVL.

The rearrangement links TRBV2 to TRBJ1-2, with 7 bases identical to TRBD1. With V trimmed by 10 bases and J by 8 bases, 7 bases remained unmatched. Germline CDR1 is SNHLY and CDR2 is FYNNEI. This CDR3 comprises 11 residues. The CDR3 DNA is TGTGCCACCCGACAGGGTGGAGGCTACACCTTC. Translation: CATRQGGGYTF.

The rearrangement uses TRBV27 and TRBJ2-3; D possibly corresponds to TRBD1 (6 bases). With 5 bases removed from V and 5 bases from J, the gap between germline ends came to 11 bases. The CDR3 is 13 residues long. In germline, CDR1 is MNHEY, CDR2 SMNVEV (reference sequence). CDR3 region: CASSLRRGDTQYF. The CDR3 DNA sequence: TGTGCCAGCAGTCTCCGCAGGGGAGATACGCAGTATTTT.

This clone was picked up a small number of times. The chain is built from TRBV27 and TRBJ2-5, with D maybe TRBD1 (6 bases). The CDR3 runs to 15 residues. Germline CDR1 and CDR2: MNHEY and SMNVEV (reference sequence). Deletions cut 2 bases from V and 4 bases from J, with 14 bases between. DNA of the CDR3: TGTGCCAGCAGTTTAGGGCAGGGGTCAGGAGAGACCCAGTACTTC. This codes for CASSLGQGSGETQYF.

The gene calls are TRBV11-2 and TRBJ2-5, with TRBD2 matching over 7 bases. The CDR3 is 19 residues long. Trimming took 4 bases from V and 3 from J; bases not matched to a gene: 20. Germline-derived CDR1 and CDR2 are SGHAT and FQNNGV. CDR3 residues: CASSYRGAPSGRSEETQYF. CDR3 sequence (DNA): TGTGCCAGCAGCTACAGAGGGGCGCCTAGCGGTCGATCCGAAGAGACCCAGTACTTC.